This entry features one T cell receptor beta chain sequence. The DNA ends 3 residues before the CDR3 does, and the rest of the CDR3 is filled in from the germline J gene. Each participant carried one incident cervical HPV16 infection only. This sample was taken from a study of T cells in women clearing cervical HPV infection. Overall study: Cases' blood sampling followed lesion detection by median approximately 150 days (90 to 200).

CDR3 length equals 15 residues. V was clipped by 8 bases and J by 3 bases, with 20 bases between them. Genomic DNA, averaging approximately 1,300 ng per sample, yielded TCR beta CDR3 via immunoSEQ. Sequencing was performed with immunoSEQ multiplex PCR; in TCRdb, only in-frame clones are kept and a portion is missing. The data include 36,000 or so clones; the top ten clones carry roughly 7.2%. This TCR derives from a woman between 18 and 75 years old with a cervical HPV16 infection that either progressed to CIN3+ or cleared (not recorded which). The chain carries TRBV12-3 or TRBV12-4 and TRBJ2-7, with a possible D match to TRBD2 (6 bases). The sample taken for sequencing was blood buffy coat. The CDR3 DNA, read in part, is TGTGCCAGCGCTCACGGGTCGGGGGATTACTACGAG. Translated, it gives CASAHGSGDYYE. The CDR3 as a whole reads CASAHGSGDYYEQYF.